This T cell receptor beta chain was recovered during a study of cytomegalovirus exposure and HLA in healthy donors. Study findings and constraints: In a later analysis, V- and J-gene trimming of beta chains associated with a DCLRE1C missense variant, replicated independently. A later analysis reported that several of the most significant clusters appeared to be linked to common viral pathogens, among them Epstein-Barr virus.

As for this clone: The antigen remains undetermined.

Unmatched junction bases numbered 5, after V lost 4 bases and J lost 8 bases. Per germline, CDR1 SGHRS and CDR2 YFSETQ. There are 14 residues in the CDR3. PCR amplification relied on 60 Vbeta primers (plus 13 Jbeta primers). Original data processing: Approximately 87 million unique TCR beta chains, roughly 11 million shared, were counted in a later analysis. Clones were read by immunoSEQ multiplex PCR, and TCRdb kept only the in-frame ones, dropping some. V and J calls and clone size are given by that table; D and trimming were obtained from the DNA. Of 100,000 or so clones in the sample, about 81% are singletons; the top ten hold about 1.5%.

This sequence originates from a man aged 35-49 years in good health and CMV-seronegative. The sequencing sample was made of PBMCs. The genes are TRBV5-1 and TRBJ1-4; 10 bases fit TRBD1. This chain's CDR3 is CASSKGTGAEKLFF. The DNA for the CDR3 is TGCGCCAGCAGCAAGGGGACAGGGGCAGAAAAACTGTTTTTT. Combining the CDR3 with reference TRBV5-1 and TRBJ1-4 gives the whole variable domain KAGVTQTPRYLIKTRGQQVTLSCSPISGHRSVSWYQQTPGQGLQFLFEYFSETQRNKGNFPGRFSGRQFSNSRSEMNVSTLELGDSALYLCASSKGTGAEKLFFGSGTQLSVL.